The rows below give T cell receptor beta chains drawn from one sample of a study of blood T cell repertoires in COVID-19. The protocol was immunoSEQ multiplex PCR, while the TCRdb copy is restricted to in-frame clones and leaves out a portion. The profile shows about 160,000 clones, 82% of them singletons. The specimen was PBMCs or T cells enriched from blood (not recorded which). Receptor source: a man aged 60-69 years who had recovered from COVID-19. The CDR3 runs from the conserved cysteine through the conserved F or W. The D gene is left open where the match is weak. Clone size is given for some rows only: seen once, a few or many times, or a class if the clone is expanded.

V gene	D gene	clone size	J gene	CDR3 DNA	CDR3 protein
TRBV7-3	-	-	TRBJ2-1	TGTGCCAGCAGCTCGACCCCGGCAAACCCGAGGGACAATGAGCAGTTCTTC	CASSSTPANPRDNEQFF
TRBV5-1	TRBD2	-	TRBJ2-7	TGCGCCAGCGGTCCCATAGCGGGAGGACCCTACGAGCAGTACTTC	CASGPIAGGPYEQYF
TRBV19	-	once	TRBJ2-1	TGTGCCAGTAGTCGTGACAATGAGCAGTTCTTC	CASSRDNEQFF
TRBV14	-	-	TRBJ2-7	TGTGCCAGCAGCCAAGATAGACAGACCTACGAGCAGTACTTC	CASSQDRQTYEQYF
TRBV3-1/TRBV3-2	-	few	TRBJ2-1	TGTGCCAGCAGCCAAGATGCAGGGCTGTCCAATGAGCAGTTCTTC	CASSQDAGLSNEQFF
TRBV14	-	-	TRBJ2-7	TGTGCCAGCAGCCTGAGGCGTCTAGCCGGCGAGCAGTACTTC	CASSLRRLAGEQYF
TRBV7-9	TRBD1	-	TRBJ2-7	TGTGCCAGCAGCCTCCCAACAGGGACAGGGAGCTCCTACGAGCAGTACTTC	CASSLPTGTGSSYEQYF
TRBV18	-	-	TRBJ1-5	TGTGCCAGCTCACCCCTGTCAAGGGGCGCGGGGAATCAGCCCCAGCATTTT	CASSPLSRGAGNQPQHF
TRBV6-1	-	-	TRBJ2-1	TGTGCCAGCAGTGAAACGAGAGGCGAGCAGCAGTTCTTC	CASSETRGEQQFF
TRBV27	TRBD1	-	TRBJ2-2	TGTGCCAGCAGCCTCCCCACAGGGGGTCCGAACACCGGGGAGCTGTTTTTT	CASSLPTGGPNTGELFF
TRBV11-3	TRBD2	-	TRBJ2-3	TGTGCCAGCAGCTCCTTAGTAGGAGCGGGAGGCACAGATACGCAGTATTTT	CASSSLVGAGGTDTQYF
TRBV28	-	-	TRBJ1-1	TGTGCCAGTACCCTACCGAACACTGAAGCTTTCTTT	CASTLPNTEAFF
TRBV11-2	-	-	TRBJ1-1	TGTGCCAGCAGCTTAAGCGGCGGAATGAACACTGAAGCTTTCTTT	CASSLSGGMNTEAFF
TRBV19	TRBD1	once	TRBJ2-7	TGTGCCAGTAGTCTCCCCGGGGGACAGGGGAGGAACGAGCAGTACTTC	CASSLPGGQGRNEQYF
TRBV10-1	TRBD2	-	TRBJ2-7	TGCGCCAGCACCGGAGGGACTAGCGCCTACGAGCAGTACTTC	CASTGGTSAYEQYF
TRBV10-3	-	-	TRBJ1-2	TGTGCCATCACCTCTGACAGTCCTTCCTATGGCTACACCTTC	CAITSDSPSYGYTF
TRBV24-1	TRBD2	once	TRBJ2-1	TGTGCCACCAGTGACCCGACTAGCGGGAGTTTCGCTGAGCAGTTCTTC	CATSDPTSGSFAEQFF
TRBV12-5	TRBD2	-	TRBJ2-1	TGTGCTAGTGGTTTGGTCCGACTAGCGGGACTCAGCGACAATGAGCAGTTCTTC	CASGLVRLAGLSDNEQFF
TRBV5-4	TRBD2	-	TRBJ2-1	TGTGCCAGCAGCTTGGCCGGGACTAGAAGGTACAATGAGCAGTTCTTC	CASSLAGTRRYNEQFF
TRBV5-4	-	-	TRBJ1-1	TGTGCCAGCGCAAGGGGGTCGAGGGTTGGGGTGGACACTGAAGCTTTCTTT	CASARGSRVGVDTEAFF